This is a list of T cell receptor beta chains from one sample in a study of monozygotic twins with cystic fibrosis. Measured with immunoSEQ multiplex PCR; TCRdb has only the in-frame clones, and not every one. Of about 22,000 clones in the sample, over 95% were seen once. Sequencing input: blood. The source of these receptors is a girl aged 10 to 17 with cystic fibrosis. The CDR3 runs from the conserved cysteine through the conserved F or W. The D gene is left open where the match is weak. Size is omitted from some rows. Given values are once, few, many or a class for expanded clones.

V	J	length	size	D	DNA	CDR3
TRBV7-9	TRBJ2-5	14	.	TRBD2	TGTGCCAGCAGTACTAGCGGGAGATGGGAGACCCAGTACTTC	CASSTSGRWETQYF
TRBV2	TRBJ2-1	15	.	TRBD2	TGTGCCACCAAAGCCGGGACTAGCGGGATAAATGAGCAGTTCTTC	CATKAGTSGINEQFF
TRBV7-2	TRBJ1-5	16	.	.	TGTGCCAGCAGCTTACTCGGGGGACCCGGGAGACAGCCCCAGCATTTT	CASSLLGGPGRQPQHF
TRBV21-1	TRBJ1-2	18	.	.	TGTGCCAGCATCTTAAACGGGGAGGGGGCGCCGCCGGCTTATGGCTACACCTTC	CASILNGEGAPPAYGYTF
TRBV18	TRBJ2-1	15	.	TRBD2	TGTGCCAGCTCACCCCTTAGCGGGAGTCTCGATGAGCAGTTCTTC	CASSPLSGSLDEQFF
TRBV19	TRBJ1-1	14	.	.	TGTGCCAGTAGTATAACAGCCATGAACACTGAAGCTTTCTTT	CASSITAMNTEAFF
TRBV27	TRBJ2-1	16	once	.	TGTGCCAGCTGGGCGGGTGTAGGTCTCTCCTACAATGAGCAGTTCTTC	CASWAGVGLSYNEQFF
TRBV9	TRBJ2-5	15	.	TRBD1	TGTGCCAGCAGCGCCGGGACAGGCCAGGGGAAGACCCAGTACTTC	CASSAGTGQGKTQYF
TRBV4-1	TRBJ2-1	15	.	.	TGCGCCAGCAGCCAAGAGACGGCGGAGAGAGGGAAGCAGTTCTTC	CASSQETAERGKQFF
TRBV5-1	TRBJ2-7	15	.	.	TGCGCCAGCAGCCAAGGGGGGACAGATCCCTACGAGCAGTACTTC	CASSQGGTDPYEQYF
TRBV30	TRBJ1-2	16	.	.	TGTGCCTGGAGTGAATTCACAGGGCCGGTGAACTATGGCTACACCTTC	CAWSEFTGPVNYGYTF
TRBV18	TRBJ1-1	16	.	TRBD1	TGTGCCAGCTCACAAGGGACAGGGGCCCTGAACACTGAAGCTTTCTTT	CASSQGTGALNTEAFF
TRBV10-3	TRBJ2-3	16	.	TRBD2	TGTGCCATCAGGGCGGGAGGGGCTATGGGCACAGATACGCAGTATTTT	CAIRAGGAMGTDTQYF
TRBV4-3	TRBJ2-2	19	.	TRBD1	TGCGCCAGCAGCCAGATCTATCAACTAGACAGGGGGCACCCCGGGGAGCTGTTTTTT	CASSQIYQLDRGHPGELFF
TRBV7-9	TRBJ1-1	15	.	.	TGTGCCACTCACAAGTCGGGACTTATGAACACTGAAGCTTTCTTT	CATHKSGLMNTEAFF
TRBV19	TRBJ1-4	15	.	TRBD1	TGTGCCAGTAGGACCTCCGGGACAGTCAATGAAAAACTGTTTTTT	CASRTSGTVNEKLFF
TRBV28	TRBJ1-4	17	.	.	TGTGCCAGCAGTTTAGAGATGGTTTCCCTCACTAATGAAAAACTGTTTTTT	CASSLEMVSLTNEKLFF
TRBV5-8	TRBJ2-2	17	.	TRBD2	TGTGCCAGCAGCTTGGCCCTACTAGCGGATATCACCGGGGAGCTGTTTTTT	CASSLALLADITGELFF
TRBV19	TRBJ2-7	14	.	.	TGTGCCAGTAGTACCTGGACAGCCACCTACGAGCAGTACTTC	CASSTWTATYEQYF
TRBV18	TRBJ2-3	14	.	.	TGTGCCAGCTCACCACCGGGTGGGACAGATACGCAGTATTTT	CASSPPGGTDTQYF
TRBV7-7	TRBJ2-5	14	.	TRBD2	TGTGCCAGCAGCCCCGTCGTCGGGGGGGAGACCCAGTACTTC	CASSPVVGGETQYF
TRBV6-6	TRBJ1-5	15	.	TRBD1	TGTGCCAGCAGCCGAGGGACAGATAGCAATCAGCCCCAGCATTTT	CASSRGTDSNQPQHF
TRBV11-2	TRBJ2-2	18	.	TRBD1	TGTGCCAGCAGCCCCCGGGTGGTAGGGACAGGGAACACCGGGGAGCTGTTTTTT	CASSPRVVGTGNTGELFF
TRBV7-2	TRBJ1-4	16	.	.	TGTGCCAGCAGCTTAACTCACCCAGCCCTCAATGAAAAACTGTTTTTT	CASSLTHPALNEKLFF
TRBV10-3	TRBJ2-2	13	.	TRBD1	TGTGCCATCAGGGACAGGGTCACCGGGGAGCTGTTTTTT	CAIRDRVTGELFF
TRBV28	TRBJ2-3	14	.	TRBD2	TGTGCCAGCATAGGCGGGAGAGCCGTAGATACGCAGTATTTT	CASIGGRAVDTQYF
TRBV25-1	TRBJ2-3	16	.	TRBD2	TGTGCCAGCAGTCCCACGGGGGGGGGTTGGACAGATACGCAGTATTTT	CASSPTGGGWTDTQYF
TRBV4-3	TRBJ1-2	13	once	TRBD1	TGCGCCAGCAGCCAAGCCGACAGGGATGGCTACACCTTC	CASSQADRDGYTF
TRBV6-1	TRBJ2-4	15	.	.	TGTGCCAGCAGTGAACTTTTTCTGGGGGAAAACATTCAGTACTTC	CASSELFLGENIQYF